What follows are 15 T cell receptor beta chains derived from one specimen sequenced in a study of vaccination and CD4 T cells after COVID-19. No cognate antigen is known for these TCRs. Treatment specified: roughly ten-day PBMC culture with coronavirus spike peptide pools or control peptides (ViraFEST assay). Cultured CD4+ T cell DNA underwent sequencing with the Oncomine TCR Beta short-read assay. MiXCR, applied by TCRdb to the PCR reads, yields one record per CDR3 protein. Of roughly 19,000 distinct CDR3 sequences in the sample, just over 60% are singletons; the top ten hold roughly 7.3%. The sequenced material came from CD4+ T cells from blood, cultured in vitro. These receptors all stem from a human donor who had recovered from COVID-19.

This sequence joins TRBV6-1 and TRBJ1-5; D possibly corresponds to TRBD1 (5 bases). The V end was cut by 6 bases, the J end by 7 bases, with 16 bases between. This CDR3 comprises 14 residues. CDR1 and CDR2 (germline): MNHNS, SASEGT. The CDR3 loop is CASRADRGRQPQHF. The DNA of the CDR3 is TGTGCCAGCAGGGCGGACCGGGGCAGGCAGCCCCAGCATTTT.

The V call is TRBV5-4, the J call TRBJ1-3; the D gene is possibly TRBD1 (5 bases). CDR1 and CDR2 from the germline V gene are SGHNT and YYREEE (reference sequence). The CDR3 spans 16 residues. Trimming cost V 3 bases and J 0 bases, with 13 bases left between them. This chain's CDR3 is CASSSDRSDSGNTIYF. The CDR3 DNA reads TGTGCCAGCAGCTCTGACAGATCCGACTCTGGAAACACCATATATTTT. The full variable domain, completed using reference TRBV5-4 and TRBJ1-3, is ETGVTQSPTHLIKTRGQQVTLRCSSQSGHNTVSWYQQALGQGPQFIFQYYREEENGRGNFPPRFSGLQFPNYSSELNVNALELDDSALYLCASSSDRSDSGNTIYFGEGSWLTVV.

The gene calls are TRBV19 and TRBJ1-2, with unresolved D. This CDR3 is built from 13 residues. Germline V gene sequence: CDR1 LNHDA, CDR2 SQIVND (reference sequence). V dropped 5 bases and J dropped 8 bases, with 15 bases sitting between them. CDR3 loop: CASSPVPRQGYTF. Here the CDR3 DNA reads TGTGCCAGTAGTCCGGTCCCTCGGCAGGGCTACACCTTC.

The table lists this clonotype with a few counts. The chain uses TRBV7-3 and TRBJ2-2; D might be TRBD1 (5 bases). CDR3 length: 13 amino acids. V was clipped by 5 bases and J by 7 bases, with 11 bases between them. Germline V gene lookup returns CDR1 SGHTA and CDR2 FQGTGA. DNA for the CDR3: TGTGCCAGCAGCGTCTCCCAGGGCGGGGAGCTGTTTTTT. Protein: CASSVSQGGELFF. Supplemented by reference TRBV7-3 and TRBJ2-2, the full variable domain reads GAGVSQTPSNKVTEKGKYVELRCDPISGHTALYWYRQSLGQGPEFLIYFQGTGAADDSGLPNDRFFAVRPEGSVSTLKIQRTERGDSAVYLCASSVSQGGELFFGEGSRLTVL.

The chain is built from TRBV20-1 and TRBJ2-3, with D perhaps matching TRBD2 (6 bases). V gave up 4 bases and J gave up 0 bases, with 11 bases separating them. Per germline, CDR1 DFQATT and CDR2 SNEGSKA (reference sequence). There are 14 residues in the CDR3. This CDR3 reads CSATGDFSTDTQYF. DNA for the CDR3: TGCAGTGCTACTGGGGACTTTAGCACAGATACGCAGTATTTT.

This clonotype was detected only a few times. This chain links TRBV20-1 with TRBJ1-6; TRBD1 matches at 8 bases. The CDR3 is 15 amino acids. The V gene end was trimmed by 1 base and the J gene end by 9 bases; junction bases not matched to a gene: 8. Germline lookup yields CDR1 DFQATT and CDR2 SNEGSKA (reference sequence). DNA for the CDR3: TGCAGTGCTAGAGTATCACAGGGGGGAGGTTCACCCCTCCACTTT. Protein: CSARVSQGGGSPLHF.

The chain carries TRBV7-2 and TRBJ2-4; 10 bases agree with TRBD1. CDR1 SGHTA and CDR2 FQGNSA come from the germline V gene. The V segment lost 7 bases and the J segment 7 bases; nucleotides outside the gene matches: 10. The CDR3 is 15 residues long. CDR3 coding DNA: TGTGCCAGCACCTCCGGACAGGGGGGTTGGAACATTCAGTACTTC. Translation gives CASTSGQGGWNIQYF.

V gene TRBV6-1 combines with J gene TRBJ1-5; a weak D match, TRBD1 (6 bases). V gave up 1 base and J gave up 1 base, with 11 bases separating them. The CDR3 contains 16 residues. Per germline, CDR1 MNHNS and CDR2 SASEGT. DNA for the CDR3: TGTGCCAGCAGTGAAGGGTCGGGGGCGAGCAATCAGCCCCAGCATTTT. Translation: CASSEGSGASNQPQHF.

The gene calls are TRBV21-1 and TRBJ2-2. TRBV21-1 is designated a pseudogene. The CDR3 runs 12 residues. CDR3 DNA sequence: TGTGCCAGCAGCAAGGGTGTCGGGGAGCTGTTTTTT. Its protein product is CASSKGVGELFF.

This chain connects TRBV7-2 to TRBJ2-7, with 8 bases aligning to TRBD1. This CDR3 contains 14 residues. CDR1 SGHTA and CDR2 FQGNSA come from the germline V gene. Trimming at V came to 5 bases and at J to 5 bases, leaving 8 bases not matched to a gene. CDR3 residues: CASSPRTGLHEQYF. CDR3 coding DNA: TGTGCCAGCAGCCCGAGGACAGGGCTGCACGAGCAGTACTTC.

The genes are TRBV19 and TRBJ1-1, with 8 bases identical to TRBD1. Germline trimming cut 7 bases from V and 10 bases from J; bases unmatched to any gene: 11. Germline V gene sequence: CDR1 LNHDA, CDR2 SQIVND (reference sequence). The CDR3 totals 13 residues. CDR3 coding DNA: TGTGCCAGTACCGTGAACAGGGGGTCGGTAGCTTTCTTT. Translated: CASTVNRGSVAFF.

The rearrangement links TRBV18 to TRBJ1-5, with no clear D. V was pared by 5 bases and J by 5 bases, with 10 bases between. The germline gives CDR1 KGHSH, CDR2 LQKENI. This CDR3 has 13 residues. The CDR3 protein is CASSTLRDQPQHF. CDR3 in DNA: TGTGCCAGCTCAACCCTCAGAGATCAGCCCCAGCATTTT.

The chain uses TRBV7-2 and TRBJ2-5; D gene uncertain. The CDR3 is 13 residues long. Per germline, CDR1 SGHTA and CDR2 FQGNSA. The V and J ends lost 1 base and 7 bases respectively, with 10 bases between them. The CDR3 coding sequence is TGTGCCAGCAGCTTAGGATTTGGGGTGACCCAGTACTTC. Protein sequence: CASSLGFGVTQYF.

This clonotype was picked up a small number of times. In DNA form, the CDR3 reads TGTGCCACCGAACCCGGGACAGGGGTAACCGGGGAGCTGTTTTTT. Translated: CATEPGTGVTGELFF. The genes are TRBV24-1 and TRBJ2-2; TRBD1 agrees at 10 bases. The CDR3 is 15 residues long. Germline loops: CDR1 KGHDR, CDR2 SFDVKD. The V gene end was trimmed by 9 bases and the J gene end by 5 bases; junction bases not matched to a gene: 8.

This clonotype showed up just a few times. This chain links TRBV14 with TRBJ2-1; possibly TRBD1 for D (6 bases). The CDR3 spans 13 residues. V was pared by 0 bases and J by 9 bases, with 9 bases between. Germline V gene lookup returns CDR1 SGHDN and CDR2 FVKESK. CDR3 residues: CASSQDLGGEQFF. As DNA, the CDR3 is TGTGCCAGCAGCCAAGATTTAGGGGGTGAGCAGTTCTTC.